The clone carrying this T cell receptor (beta chain) was seen only a few times. Its target is unknown. CDR1 SGHTA and CDR2 FQGNSA come from the germline V gene. V lost 1 base and J lost 1, with 6 bases in between. The CDR3 contains 14 residues. These data are taken from a study of glioma-infiltrating T cells. TCR alpha and beta CDR3 regions were amplified from RNA using iRepertoire nested multiplex PCR. For one-step reverse transcription and amplification, about 85-400 ng of tissue mRNA or PBMC total RNA was used. TCRdb called the multiplex PCR reads again in MiXCR, with one record for every CDR3 protein. The sample shows over 120,000 distinct CDR3 sequences, roughly two fifths of them seen only once. Study-level findings and limits: CDR3 overlap between tissue and blood was very small. Tissue-blood divergence was below expectation in non-neoplastic patients, above in gliomas.

The sequence came from a human donor with low-grade glioma or glioblastoma, undergoing nonglioma brain surgery, or in good health (not recorded which). The sequenced sample was glioma tissue, nonneoplastic brain tissue, or PBMCs (not recorded which). The chain is built from TRBV7-2 and TRBJ2-3, with D perhaps given as TRBD1 or TRBD2 (5 bases each). The CDR3 sequence: CASSLGDGTDTQYF. The DNA of the CDR3 is TGTGCCAGCAGCTTAGGGGACGGCACAGATACGCAGTATTTT.